These T cell receptor beta chains were read from a single sample in a study of cytomegalovirus exposure and HLA in healthy donors. The repertoire was sequenced with immunoSEQ multiplex PCR; TCRdb's copy has only in-frame clones and lacks some. The table lists 350,000 or so clones, 75% to 90% of them singletons. The specimen sequenced was PBMCs. All receptors derive from a woman aged 18-29 years in good health and CMV-seronegative. Both conserved end residues are part of each CDR3. The D gene is left open where the match is weak. Where a row states a size, it is once, few, many or the class of an expanded clone; other rows omit it.

clone size	V gene	D gene	J gene	CDR3 DNA	CDR3 protein
few	TRBV18	-	TRBJ2-5	TGTGCCAGCTCACGGGACATCCAAGAGACCCAGTACTTC	CASSRDIQETQYF
-	TRBV29-1	-	TRBJ2-4	TGCAGCGTTACTCTTAGTCTAGCCAAAAACATTCAGTACTTC	CSVTLSLAKNIQYF
-	TRBV29-1	TRBD2	TRBJ2-7	TGCAGCGTTGAGGGGGGTGGGACTAGCGGCTCCTACGAGCAGTACTTC	CSVEGGGTSGSYEQYF
-	TRBV5-1	TRBD2	TRBJ2-3	TGCGCCAGCAGCCTAGGACTAGCAGAGCTCACAGATACGCAGTATTTT	CASSLGLAELTDTQYF
-	TRBV27	-	TRBJ1-2	TGTGCCAGCAGTCCGACCGACTCTCCTTATGGCTACACCTTC	CASSPTDSPYGYTF
-	TRBV27	-	TRBJ2-3	TGTGCCAGCAGGGAGAGGTCAGATACGCAGTATTTT	CASRERSDTQYF
-	TRBV4-3	-	TRBJ1-3	TGCGCCAGCAGCCAAGAAGGGGGCTCTGGAAACACCATATATTTT	CASSQEGGSGNTIYF
-	TRBV4-3	TRBD2	TRBJ2-3	TGCGCCAGCAGCTTAAAAGACGGACTAGCGGGAGCGCGAGATACGCAGTATTTT	CASSLKDGLAGARDTQYF
-	TRBV7-9	-	TRBJ2-3	TGTGCCAGCAGCTTGCTGGGGACTGGAGACACAGATACGCAGTATTTT	CASSLLGTGDTDTQYF
-	TRBV9	-	TRBJ1-3	TGTGCCAGCAGCCGCGGGGAGGCGGGAAACACCATATATTTT	CASSRGEAGNTIYF
once	TRBV19	TRBD2	TRBJ2-2	TGTGCCAGTAGCAGGACTAGCGGGTGGATGGCCGGGGAGCTGTTTTTT	CASSRTSGWMAGELFF
few	TRBV7-2	TRBD1	TRBJ1-2	TGTGCCAGCAGCGCCCAGGGGGCGCAGGACTATGGCTACACCTTC	CASSAQGAQDYGYTF
-	TRBV6-6	TRBD1	TRBJ1-4	TGTGCCAGCAGTCAGGGACAGGGCTCGGGGGAACTGTTTTTT	CASSQGQGSGELFF
-	TRBV4-1	-	TRBJ1-2	TGCGCCAGCAGCCAAGACGGCGGCGATTCAGCTAACTATGGCTACACCTTC	CASSQDGGDSANYGYTF
-	TRBV11-1	TRBD1	TRBJ2-7	TGTGCCAGCAGCGATCCGGGACAGGGGGATGTGCAGTACTTC	CASSDPGQGDVQYF
-	TRBV2	TRBD1	TRBJ1-2	TGTGCCAGCAGTAGTTTGGGGACAGGGAACGGCTACACCTTC	CASSSLGTGNGYTF
few	TRBV2	-	TRBJ1-2	TGTGCCAGCAGTGAACCGGGAAACTATGGCTACACCTTC	CASSEPGNYGYTF
-	TRBV5-1	TRBD2	TRBJ2-1	TGCGCCAGCAGCTTGGGGCTACGGGAGGGGAATGAGCAGTTCTTC	CASSLGLREGNEQFF
-	TRBV11-1	-	TRBJ1-1	TGTGCCAGCAGCCCCGGGTCGGACAGAGGCACTGAAGCTTTCTTT	CASSPGSDRGTEAFF
once	TRBV2	TRBD2	TRBJ2-7	TGTGCCAGCACCGGGGAACTAGCGGGAGTTGGGGAGCAGTACTTC	CASTGELAGVGEQYF
-	TRBV14	-	TRBJ1-3	TGTGCCAGCAGCCAAGTTCAGGGGTTGGCTTCTGGAAACACCATATATTTT	CASSQVQGLASGNTIYF
-	TRBV18	TRBD1	TRBJ1-2	TGTGCCAGCTCCCAGGGGGCCACAAACTATGGCTACACCTTC	CASSQGATNYGYTF
-	TRBV11-3	TRBD2	TRBJ2-7	TGTGCCAGCAGCTTAGAGGATGGACTAGATTCCTACGAGCAGTACTTC	CASSLEDGLDSYEQYF
-	TRBV6-5	TRBD2	TRBJ2-7	TGTGCCAGCAGTCCCTGGACTAGCGGGACCTACGAGCAGTACTTC	CASSPWTSGTYEQYF
-	TRBV7-2	TRBD1	TRBJ1-2	TGTGCCAGCAGCTCACAGGGGGGTCTTGGCTACACCTTC	CASSSQGGLGYTF
-	TRBV28	-	TRBJ2-1	TGTGCCAGCAGTTTATACTCTGGGACTCCGACGTACAATGAGCAGTTCTTC	CASSLYSGTPTYNEQFF
-	TRBV7-2	-	TRBJ2-3	TGTGCCAGCAGACGCGGGACAGGCACAGATACGCAGTATTTT	CASRRGTGTDTQYF
-	TRBV7-6	-	TRBJ2-5	TGTGCCAGCAGCGTTCCCCCGGGAGCCGTCCAAGAGACCCAGTACTTC	CASSVPPGAVQETQYF
-	TRBV6-1	TRBD2	TRBJ2-1	TGTGCCAGCAGTGCCCCGGGACTAGCGGGAGGATACAATGAGCAGTTCTTC	CASSAPGLAGGYNEQFF
-	TRBV5-1	-	TRBJ2-7	TGCGCCAGCAGCGCAGCACAGTATTCCTACGAGCAGTACTTC	CASSAAQYSYEQYF
-	TRBV7-3	TRBD2	TRBJ2-3	TGTGCCAGCAGCTCGCCGGGACTAGCGGGAACCGATACGCAGTATTTT	CASSSPGLAGTDTQYF
-	TRBV6-1	TRBD1	TRBJ2-5	TGTGCCAGCAGTGAACGGGACAGGGAGACCCAGTACTTC	CASSERDRETQYF
once	TRBV5-1	TRBD2	TRBJ2-1	TGCGCCAGCACGCGAGCGGGAGACTACAATGAGCAGTTCTTC	CASTRAGDYNEQFF
-	TRBV19	-	TRBJ1-2	TGTGCCAGTAGTATTCCGGGTGGTGGCTATGGCTACACCTTC	CASSIPGGGYGYTF
-	TRBV7-2	TRBD2	TRBJ2-7	TGTGCCAGCGACCCGGGGGGACCCTACGAGCAGTACTTC	CASDPGGPYEQYF
-	TRBV4-2	TRBD2	TRBJ2-1	TGTGCCAGCAGCCAGGTGACTAGCGGGTCTAACAATGAGCAGTTCTTC	CASSQVTSGSNNEQFF
-	TRBV7-6	TRBD1	TRBJ2-1	TGTGCCAGCAGCTTAGGGACAGGGGTATATGAGCAGTTCTTC	CASSLGTGVYEQFF
-	TRBV25-1	TRBD1	TRBJ2-2	TGTGCCAGCAGTGACGTACAGGGGGCGGCCGGGGAGCTGTTTTTT	CASSDVQGAAGELFF
-	TRBV27	TRBD1	TRBJ1-5	TGTGCCAGCAGTCCACGGGACAGGGGCTTCAGCGGGGTTTCTCAGCCCCAGCATTTT	CASSPRDRGFSGVSQPQHF
-	TRBV29-1	TRBD2	TRBJ2-7	TGCAGCGTTGCCCTGAGGCTAGCGGGATTAGAGCAGTACTTC	CSVALRLAGLEQYF
-	TRBV13	-	TRBJ2-1	TGTGCCAGCAGCTCGGATGCTAGGGAGCAGTTCTTC	CASSSDAREQFF
-	TRBV5-8	-	TRBJ2-1	TGTGCCAGCAGCTTTTGGGGAGGTGAGCAGTTCTTC	CASSFWGGEQFF
-	TRBV9	TRBD2	TRBJ2-2	TGTGCCAGCAGCGTAGTGGGAGGGTACACCGGGGAGCTGTTTTTT	CASSVVGGYTGELFF
few	TRBV28	-	TRBJ2-7	TGTGCCAGCAGTTTATACACCTACGAGCAGTACTTC	CASSLYTYEQYF
-	TRBV19	-	TRBJ1-5	TGTGCCAGTAGTATAGGTCAGGGAGGTGCTGAGCCCCAGCATTTT	CASSIGQGGAEPQHF
-	TRBV15	TRBD2	TRBJ2-7	TGTGCCACCAGCACCCCGGGACTAGCGGGGGGCGAGCAGTACTTC	CATSTPGLAGGEQYF
-	TRBV6-1	-	TRBJ1-5	TGTGCCAGCAGTGAAGACAACAATCAGCCCCAGCATTTT	CASSEDNNQPQHF
-	TRBV4-1	-	TRBJ1-1	TGCGCCAGCAGCCTTGGGACATGGAACACTGAAGCTTTCTTT	CASSLGTWNTEAFF
few	TRBV7-8	-	TRBJ2-7	TGTGCCAGCAGCTATGTCCTAGCCTACGAGCAGTACTTC	CASSYVLAYEQYF
-	TRBV5-4	-	TRBJ1-1	TGTGCCAGCAGCTTGGACAGGGACGAAGCTTTCTTT	CASSLDRDEAFF
once	TRBV6-1	-	TRBJ1-5	TGTGCCAGCAGTGAAGCTGGGGGACAAGGCTATCAGCCCCAGCATTTT	CASSEAGGQGYQPQHF
-	TRBV5-1	-	TRBJ2-7	TGCGCCAGCAGCTTGGGGACAGACTCCTACGAGCAGTACTTC	CASSLGTDSYEQYF